This is a list of T cell receptor beta chains from one sample in a study of T cell changes during pregnancy in multiple sclerosis. Sequencing used immunoSEQ multiplex PCR; TCRdb keeps in-frame clones, though not all of them. Among some 48,000 clones listed, 80% to 95% were seen once. This sample comprised CD4+ T cells from peripheral blood mononuclear cells, obtained after pregnancy. Receptor source: a female donor in good health, enrolled as a control in a pregnancy study. CDR3s leave out the opening cysteine and the closing phenylalanine or tryptophan.

v_gene | CDR3aa
TRBV28 | ASSLGLAGAKY
TRBV19 | ASSIISGTTYEQY
TRBV7-9 | ASSPKVRVAKNIQY
TRBV6-5 | ASRDSGTDTQY
TRBV5-4 | ATEPGQGQETQY
TRBV7-2 | ASSSRGGAYTQY
TRBV9 | ASSVYPGTGSRGYT
TRBV27 | ASSSSNTGELF
TRBV4-1 | ASSPKPIRRGGNEKLF
TRBV7-2 | ASSLEAGNTEAF
TRBV29-1 | SVDSLGSLGF
TRBV11-1 | ASSLGQETYEQY
TRBV6-5 | ASNHRGRRGYT
TRBV10-3 | AISEVFTGNTIY
TRBV28 | ASSLGGSRDTQY
TRBV29-1 | SVQDGGGDTEAF
TRBV28 | ASSPVAAGSYEQY
TRBV6-1 | ASRELGPTDTQY
TRBV27 | ASTSLQY
TRBV5-4 | ASSSRTSGKTDTQY
TRBV7-9 | ASSFYTNSGNTIY
TRBV25-1 | ASTGMNTEAF
TRBV6-5 | ASSYAGAQGNTIY
TRBV7-8 | ASSSGQGYVDEQF
TRBV19 | AISGSDKDTQY
TRBV5-1 | ASSYGQKNTEAF
TRBV4-1 | ASSLGLAGVSYTDTQY
TRBV6-5 | ASSLGHLQY
TRBV2 | ASLGPAGNTEAF
TRBV18 | ASSPQHTGGSNQPQH
TRBV19 | ASSVDWNYSNQPQH
TRBV29-1 | SVEDQARVAGKGSYNEQF
TRBV27 | ASSPFAGGTEAF
TRBV5-1 | ASSLVRNEQF
TRBV23-1 | ASSHFDRGKKGYQPQH
TRBV27 | ASSDASANYEQY
TRBV9 | ASSVGPGGTEAF
TRBV2 | ASGANNEKLF
TRBV5-1 | ASSSGQGALYGYT
TRBV11-3 | ASSAGTGELF
TRBV18 | ASSRGSTNEKLF
TRBV19 | ASSRPTGGAAAITGELF
TRBV12-5 | ASGGLSGGAGAGELF
TRBV2 | ASSDRLVSNIQY
TRBV11-2 | ASSFLRGHTPEQY
TRBV27 | ASSLAHTDTQY
TRBV7-9 | ASSLFGGGATNEQF
TRBV6-1 | ASSEQLYGQGMDTEAF
TRBV4-1 | ASSQVGLAGETQY
TRBV30 | AWSVQDGPLH
TRBV11-1 | ASSLSPGTLNYGYT
TRBV25-1 | ASSELGGLASYEQY
TRBV6-1 | ASSEASGAANTGELF
TRBV15 | ATSRGRGDTEAF
TRBV2 | ASRGLAGGPRTGELF
TRBV6-1 | ASSATGGWSPLH
TRBV4-2 | ASSPQGDYGYT
TRBV2 | ASSAFYRGLNTEAF
TRBV5-5 | ASSQAGGERYEQY